The following is a T cell receptor beta chain sequence with its context. This specimen comes from a study of blood T cell repertoires in COVID-19. The CDR3 is 15 residues long. Trimming took 3 bases from V and 3 from J; bases not matched to a gene: 5. The V gene's germline CDR1 is LNHDA and CDR2 SQIVND (reference sequence). Clones were read by immunoSEQ multiplex PCR, and TCRdb kept only the in-frame ones, dropping some. The sample lists about 220,000 clones; 80% were seen once. The source is a human donor in a cohort sampled during active COVID-19. The specimen was peripheral blood. The V gene is TRBV19, the J gene TRBJ1-2; TRBD1 agrees at 9 bases. CDR3 DNA: TGTGCCAGTAGTATGACCAGGACAGGGGACTATGGCTACACCTTC. It translates to CASSMTRTGDYGYTF.